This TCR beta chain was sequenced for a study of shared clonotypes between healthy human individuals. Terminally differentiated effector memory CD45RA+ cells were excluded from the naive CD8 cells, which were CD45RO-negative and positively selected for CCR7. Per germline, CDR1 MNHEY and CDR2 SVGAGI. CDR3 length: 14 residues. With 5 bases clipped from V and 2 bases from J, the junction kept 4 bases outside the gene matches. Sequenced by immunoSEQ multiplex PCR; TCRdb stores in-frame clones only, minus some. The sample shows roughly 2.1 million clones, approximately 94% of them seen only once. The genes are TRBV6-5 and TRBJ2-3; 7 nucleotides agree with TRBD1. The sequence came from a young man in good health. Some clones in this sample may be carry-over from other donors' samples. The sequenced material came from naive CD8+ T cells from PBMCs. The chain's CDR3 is CASSGGQITDTQYF. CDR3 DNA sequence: TGTGCCAGCAGTGGGGGACAGATCACAGATACGCAGTATTTT.